This is a list of T cell receptor beta chains from one sample in a study of blood T cells in healthy people across ages. MiXCR was run by TCRdb on the 5' RACE reads, yielding one entry per CDR3 protein. This sample has over 1,500,000 distinct CDR3 sequences, with about 50% found just once. The specimen was blood. The receptor set was obtained from a woman aged 35 to 49 in good health. Each CDR3 is given with its conserved first and last residue. The D gene is left open where the match is weak. Rows may omit the clone size; those that give it use once, few, many or a size class.

TRBJ2-7	-	TRBV18	-	CASSPVGSLVYEQYF	TGTGCCAGCTCACCCGTGGGCTCGCTCGTTTACGAGCAGTACTTC
TRBJ2-2	TRBD2	TRBV6-6	-	CASSSTAGGWTGELFF	TGTGCCAGCAGTTCCACAGCGGGGGGTTGGACCGGGGAGCTGTTTTTT
TRBJ2-7	-	TRBV20-1	once	CSARPQYSSYNEQYF	TGCAGTGCCCGTCCCCAGTATAGCTCCTACAATGAGCAGTACTTC
TRBJ2-1	TRBD2	TRBV29-1	few	CSVVSWGGNEQFF	TGCAGCGTTGTAAGCTGGGGGGGGAATGAGCAGTTCTTC
TRBJ2-5	-	TRBV7-2	-	CASSFALAVQNEQYF	TGTGCCAGCAGCTTCGCCCTGGCGGTCCAGAATGAGCAGTACTTC
TRBJ2-5	TRBD2	TRBV7-2	-	CASSSGLAGGRKTQYF	TGTGCCAGCAGCTCGGGACTAGCGGGGGGTCGAAAGACCCAGTACTTC
TRBJ2-5	-	TRBV27	-	CASSLWGPGKETQYF	TGTGCCAGCAGTTTATGGGGGCCTGGTAAAGAGACCCAGTACTTC
TRBJ1-2	-	TRBV5-6	-	CASSFISDQHYGYTF	TGTGCCAGCAGCTTCATCTCTGATCAACACTATGGCTACACCTTC
TRBJ1-1	-	TRBV6-2/TRBV6-3	-	CASREIKGASTEAFF	TGTGCCAGCAGGGAGATTAAAGGGGCGAGCACTGAAGCTTTCTTT
TRBJ2-7	-	TRBV5-1	-	CASSLGGGAAANYEQYF	TGCGCCAGCAGCTTGGGGGGTGGAGCGGCGGCGAACTACGAGCAGTACTTC
TRBJ2-1	-	TRBV20-1	-	CSAGPSAYNEQFF	TGCAGTGCCGGCCCTTCGGCCTACAATGAGCAGTTCTTC
TRBJ2-7	-	TRBV6-6	-	CASSYSGVGGSNEQYF	TGTGCCAGCAGTTACTCGGGTGTGGGGGGTAGCAATGAGCAGTACTTC
TRBJ2-5	-	TRBV20-1	-	CSARELVRTTQYF	TGCAGTGCTAGGGAACTAGTCCGTACGACCCAGTACTTC
TRBJ2-7	TRBD2	TRBV13	many	CASSFSGGTSYEQYF	TGTGCCAGCAGCTTTAGCGGGGGCACCTCCTACGAGCAGTACTTC
TRBJ2-5	TRBD2	TRBV11-2	-	CASSSYSGGQETQYF	TGTGCCAGCAGCTCCTACTCGGGGGGGCAAGAGACCCAGTACTTC
TRBJ2-7	-	TRBV2	few	CASSTERQYF	TGTGCCAGCAGTACGGAGAGGCAGTACTTC
TRBJ2-7	-	TRBV20-1	few	CSAGAYEQYF	TGCAGTGCTGGGGCCTACGAGCAGTACTTC
TRBJ1-5	-	TRBV20-1	-	CSATTLQENQPQHF	TGCAGTGCCACCACCCTCCAGGAAAATCAGCCCCAGCATTTT
TRBJ2-7	-	TRBV5-1	-	CASSPTLGEQYF	TGCGCCAGCAGCCCGACACTGGGGGAGCAGTACTTC
TRBJ2-5	TRBD2	TRBV7-2	-	CASSSEVSGGSNEQYF	TGTGCCAGCAGCTCAGAAGTTAGCGGGGGGTCAAATGAGCAGTACTTC
TRBJ2-7	TRBD2	TRBV20-1	-	CSAAASGGAVGEQYF	TGCAGTGCCGCCGCTAGCGGGGGGGCAGTAGGCGAGCAGTACTTC
TRBJ2-2	-	TRBV5-1	-	CASSLARGGTGELFF	TGCGCCAGCAGCTTGGCACGAGGAGGGACCGGGGAGCTGTTTTTT
TRBJ2-5	-	TRBV6-5	-	CASSESRYQETQYF	TGTGCCAGCAGTGAGAGCCGGTACCAAGAGACCCAGTACTTC
TRBJ2-7	-	TRBV6-2/TRBV6-3	once	CATGPSISRAHFDEQYF	TGTGCCACAGGGCCGAGTATTTCCCGGGCCCACTTTGACGAGCAGTACTTC
TRBJ1-2	-	TRBV29-1	-	CSVLGGANYGYTF	TGCAGCGTTTTAGGCGGAGCTAACTATGGCTACACCTTC
TRBJ2-3	-	TRBV9	-	CASSPMEIQGDTQYF	TGCGCCAGCAGCCCTATGGAAATTCAGGGGGATACGCAGTATTTT